This paragraph reports one T cell receptor (beta chain). The antigen remains unidentified. Germline V gene sequence: CDR1 SGHTA, CDR2 FQGNSA. This CDR3 has 14 amino acids. J gave up 8 bases and V 4 bases, and 3 bases lay outside the gene matches. The data belong to a study of cytomegalovirus exposure and HLA in healthy donors. Points from the study as a whole: Cytomegalovirus association was listed for about 170 TCR beta chains.

The PCR made use of 60 Vbeta and 13 Jbeta primers. Libraries were prepared by immunoSEQ multiplex PCR; TCRdb keeps only in-frame clonotypes and omits some of them. The repertoire includes about 63,000 clones, about 72% of them detected once, and roughly 25% sits in the top ten. This chain joins TRBV7-2 and TRBJ1-6; TRBD1 agrees at 9 bases. This clonotype was obtained from a man over 45 in good health and CMV-seropositive. Input material: PBMCs. In DNA, the CDR3 is TGTGCCAGCAGCTCGGGACAGGGTTATTCACCCCTCCACTTT. Translated: CASSSGQGYSPLHF. The whole variable domain, filled in from reference TRBV7-2 and TRBJ1-6, reads GAGVSQSPSNKVTEKGKDVELRCDPISGHTALYWYRQSLGQGLEFLIYFQGNSAPDKSGLPSDRFSAERTGGSVSTLTIQRTQQEDSAVYLCASSSGQGYSPLHFGNGTRLTVT.